The 30 T cell receptor beta chains listed next were all sequenced from one sample in a study of shared clonotypes between healthy human individuals. Naive CD8 cells comprised CD45RO-negative, CCR7-positively selected cells, excluding terminally differentiated effector memory CD45RA+ cells. The data were produced by immunoSEQ multiplex PCR, yet TCRdb's version contains in-frame clones alone and is incomplete. This table holds a few hundred thousand clones, just under 97% found once. The sequenced sample consisted of naive CD8+ T cells sorted from blood. The receptors originated from a young woman in good health.

The chain links TRBV6-5 to TRBJ2-7; the D is unclear. The V end lost 0 bases, the J end lost 3 bases, and 12 bases lay between the germline ends. CDR3 size: 15 residues. Germline lookup yields CDR1 MNHEY and CDR2 SVGAGI. CDR3 in amino acids: CASSYSALPVYEQYF. The CDR3 coding sequence is TGTGCCAGCAGTTACTCGGCGTTGCCCGTCTACGAGCAGTACTTC.

The chain has TRBV6-1 and TRBJ2-5, with D possibly called TRBD1 or TRBD2 (5 bases each). The germline V and J ends were trimmed by 1 base and 5 bases, with 8 bases remaining between them. The CDR3 covers 13 residues. From germline, CDR1 is MNHNS and CDR2 SASEGT. For the CDR3, the DNA is TGTGCCAGCAGTGAAGTCGAGGGGGAGACCCAGTACTTC. Residues: CASSEVEGETQYF.

The J gene is TRBJ2-3, the V gene TRBV5-4; 7 bases are a match to TRBD2. The trim removed 4 bases at V and 6 bases at J, leaving 8 bases unmatched. The CDR3 is 14 residues long. Germline-derived CDR1 and CDR2 are SGHNT and YYREEE (reference sequence). The CDR3 sequence: CASSTRRREDTQYF. CDR3 DNA: TGTGCCAGCAGCACCAGAAGGCGGGAGGATACGCAGTATTTT. The variable domain in full, completed from reference TRBV5-4 and TRBJ2-3, reads ETGVTQSPTHLIKTRGQQVTLRCSSQSGHNTVSWYQQALGQGPQFIFQYYREEENGRGNFPPRFSGLQFPNYSSELNVNALELDDSALYLCASSTRRREDTQYFGPGTRLTVL.

This clone appeared once. The chain couples TRBV6-6 to TRBJ2-1, with 7 bases aligning to TRBD1. Per the germline V gene, CDR1 is MNHNY and CDR2 is SVGAGI (reference sequence). With V trimmed by 5 bases and J by 10 bases, 5 bases remained unmatched. The CDR3 spans 12 residues. In nucleotides, the CDR3 is TGTGCCAGCAGTCCCACAGGGGCGGAGCAGTTCTTC. Its protein product is CASSPTGAEQFF.

The chain is built from TRBV6-5 and TRBJ2-7; 11 bases are a match to TRBD1. The trim removed 5 bases at V and 2 bases at J, leaving 5 bases unmatched. CDR1 MNHEY and CDR2 SVGAGI come from the germline V gene. The CDR3 consists of 15 residues. The CDR3 here is CASSLGQGAAYEQYF. DNA for the CDR3: TGTGCCAGCAGTCTCGGACAGGGGGCCGCCTACGAGCAGTACTTC.

J is TRBJ2-7 and V is TRBV9; tentative D call: TRBD1 (6 bases). Germline assignment: CDR1 SGDLS and CDR2 YYNGEE. Trimming pared 2 bases from V and 2 bases from J, leaving 11 bases between. This CDR3 is 14 amino acids long. CDR3 bases: TGTGCCAGCAGCGTCTCCGGGACAACCTACGAGCAGTACTTC. It is translated as CASSVSGTTYEQYF.

The V gene is TRBV19, the J gene TRBJ2-2; weak D call: TRBD1 (8 bases). The CDR3 extends over 15 amino acids. Germline lookup yields CDR1 LNHDA and CDR2 SQIVND (reference sequence). Trimming pared 6 bases from V and 5 bases from J, leaving 16 bases between. Here the CDR3 reads CASSTDREGTGELFF. Written as DNA, the CDR3 is TGTGCCAGTAGCACGGACAGGGAGGGGACCGGGGAGCTGTTTTTT.

This chain links TRBV7-2 with TRBJ2-1; 9 bases map to TRBD2. The CDR3 sequence is 15 residues long. The ends lost 3 bases at V and 5 bases at J; junction bases unmatched: 5. Germline CDR1 reads SGHTA; CDR2 reads FQGNSA. The CDR3 bases are TGTGCCAGCAGCTTGCTTGGGACTAGCAACAATGAGCAGTTCTTC. Protein product: CASSLLGTSNNEQFF.

The J gene is TRBJ2-7, the V gene TRBV27; perhaps D is TRBD1 or TRBD2 (5 bases each). The germline CDR1 and CDR2 sequences are MNHEY and SMNVEV (reference sequence). Trimming shortened V by 3 bases and J by 6 bases, and 6 bases separated the two germline ends. This CDR3 has 11 residues. CDR3 coding DNA: TGTGCCAGCAGTTTGGGGACCGAGCAGTACTTC. The encoded protein is CASSLGTEQYF.

The CDR3 protein is CASSPRATNEKLFF. The CDR3 DNA reads TGTGCCAGTAGTCCACGGGCAACTAATGAAAAACTGTTTTTT. V gene TRBV19 combines with J gene TRBJ1-4; D gene unclear. Germline values: CDR1 LNHDA, CDR2 SQIVND (reference sequence). CDR3 size: 14 residues. Trimming cost V 5 bases and J 0 bases, with 7 bases left between them. Supplemented by reference TRBV19 and TRBJ1-4, the full variable domain reads DGGITQSPKYLFRKEGQNVTLSCEQNLNHDAMYWYRQDPGQGLRLIYYSQIVNDFQKGDIAEGYSVSREKKESFPLTVTSAQKNPTAFYLCASSPRATNEKLFFGSGTQLSVL.

The chain links TRBV9 to TRBJ1-2; D ambiguous. This CDR3 has 16 amino acids. Germline CDR1 and CDR2: SGDLS and YYNGEE. V was cut by 4 bases and J by 0 bases, with 16 bases left in between. This CDR3 reads CASSNHPGPANYGYTF. For the CDR3, the DNA is TGTGCCAGCAGCAATCACCCGGGCCCAGCTAACTATGGCTACACCTTC.

This clone was observed once. The chain is built from TRBV27 and TRBJ2-7; possible D gene TRBD2, 6 bases. The germline gives CDR1 MNHEY, CDR2 SMNVEV (reference sequence). This CDR3 comprises 13 residues. V lost 6 bases to trimming and J lost 7 bases, with 16 bases between them. Here the CDR3 reads CASSRLGGREQYF. The CDR3 coding sequence is TGTGCCAGCAGCCGACTTGGGGGGAGAGAGCAGTACTTC.

The chain combines TRBV7-6 with TRBJ2-5; D is uncertain. Germline values: CDR1 SGHVS, CDR2 FNYEAQ. This CDR3 region has 17 residues. V lost 5 bases and J 5 bases, leaving 24 bases between the germline ends. DNA of the CDR3: TGTGCCAGCAGCCCCGGAACCCGAGAAGGGTTGGGGGAGACCCAGTACTTC. This translates into CASSPGTREGLGETQYF.

This clone was seen just once. The chain is built from TRBV11-2 and TRBJ2-7, with TRBD2 matching over 8 bases. V shed 3 bases, J shed 1 base, and the junction held 2 bases outside the gene matches. The CDR3 sequence is 14 residues long. Germline CDR1 is SGHAT and CDR2 is FQNNGV. In DNA, the CDR3 is TGTGCCAGCAGCTTCGAGCGGGGGTCCTACGAGCAGTACTTC. Amino acids: CASSFERGSYEQYF.

The rearrangement links TRBV20-1 to TRBJ2-7; D assignment may be TRBD1 or TRBD2 (6 bases each). The CDR3 runs to 11 residues. Trimming took off 5 bases at V and 6 bases at J, with 11 bases between the two ends. CDR1 and CDR2 from the germline V gene are DFQATT and SNEGSKA (reference sequence). The CDR3 sequence: CSAGGGSEQYF. DNA of the CDR3: TGCAGTGCTGGAGGGGGGTCCGAGCAGTACTTC.

The rearrangement joins TRBV4-1 to TRBJ2-1; D may be TRBD2 (6 bases). Germline assignment: CDR1 MGHRA and CDR2 YSYEKL. The V end was cut by 4 bases, the J end by 4 bases, with 11 bases between. The CDR3 totals 14 residues. The CDR3 loop reads CASSPGEGYNEQFF. In nucleotides, the CDR3 is TGCGCCAGCAGCCCGGGAGAGGGTTACAATGAGCAGTTCTTC.

This chain connects TRBV5-4 to TRBJ2-1; D unclear. The length of the CDR3 is 15 residues. V shed 3 bases and J shed 1 base, with 11 bases lying between them. The germline gives CDR1 SGHNT, CDR2 YYREEE (reference sequence). CDR3 coding DNA: TGTGCCAGCAGCTCCGACGGATATTCCTACAATGAGCAGTTCTTC. Translated: CASSSDGYSYNEQFF.

This rearrangement joins TRBV6-1 to TRBJ1-5; D is possibly TRBD1 (6 bases). CDR3 length equals 19 residues. The germline V gene has CDR1 MNHNS and CDR2 SASEGT. V dropped 2 bases and J dropped 0 bases, with 20 bases sitting between them. The CDR3 nucleotides are TGTGCCAGCAGTGAACGAAAACAGGGAGATTTCTATAGCAATCAGCCCCAGCATTTT. It specifies CASSERKQGDFYSNQPQHF.

V is TRBV19 and J is TRBJ2-1; D is possibly TRBD1 or TRBD2 (9 bases each). This CDR3 has 20 amino acids. V shed 3 bases and J shed 2 bases, with 26 bases lying between them. Per the germline V gene, CDR1 is LNHDA and CDR2 is SQIVND (reference sequence). CDR3 region: CASSIKPGQGLAGAYNEQFF. DNA of the CDR3: TGTGCCAGTAGTATCAAGCCGGGACAGGGTTTAGCGGGGGCCTACAATGAGCAGTTCTTC. Full variable domain (rest looked up from reference TRBV19 and TRBJ2-1): DGGITQSPKYLFRKEGQNVTLSCEQNLNHDAMYWYRQDPGQGLRLIYYSQIVNDFQKGDIAEGYSVSREKKESFPLTVTSAQKNPTAFYLCASSIKPGQGLAGAYNEQFFGPGTRLTVL.

The chain links TRBV27 to TRBJ2-7; the match to TRBD2 covers 7 bases. This CDR3 contains 19 residues. Unmatched junction bases numbered 22, after V lost 6 bases and J lost 2 bases. The germline V gene has CDR1 MNHEY and CDR2 SMNVEV (reference sequence). Here the CDR3 DNA reads TGTGCCAGCAGCCCACAAACCCAATCAAGCGGGATGCGCCCCTACGAGCAGTACTTC. Translation gives CASSPQTQSSGMRPYEQYF.

The chain employs TRBV10-2 and TRBJ1-2; D is possibly TRBD1 (6 bases). V lost 8 bases, J lost 4 bases, and 14 bases lay in between. In germline, CDR1 is WSHSY, CDR2 SAAADI. The CDR3 covers 13 residues. The CDR3 sequence: CASGGGLSYGYTF. CDR3 nucleotide sequence: TGCGCCAGCGGAGGGGGACTAAGCTATGGCTACACCTTC.

The chain carries TRBV6-5 and TRBJ2-1; 8 bases are a match to TRBD1. V shed 6 bases and J 8 bases; nucleotides not matched to a gene: 9. The germline V gene has CDR1 MNHEY and CDR2 SVGAGI. This CDR3 contains 14 residues. The CDR3 is CASSTGTGVHEQFF. The CDR3, as DNA: TGTGCCAGCAGCACCGGGACAGGCGTCCATGAGCAGTTCTTC.

This clone was counted a few times. This chain links TRBV2 with TRBJ1-1, with 8 bases identical to TRBD1. The CDR3 runs 13 residues. CDR1 is SNHLY and CDR2 is FYNNEI in the germline V gene. Losses at the gene ends were 8 bases for V and 4 bases for J; bases not matched to a gene: 6. Here the CDR3 DNA reads TGTGCCAGCGAAGGACAGGGCGCCACTGAAGCTTTCTTT. This encodes CASEGQGATEAFF.

The rearrangement joins TRBV6-6 to TRBJ1-6, with D perhaps matching TRBD1 (6 bases). The CDR3 totals 16 residues. Between the trimmed V and J ends, which lost 1 base and 7 bases, there was a span of 14 bases. Germline loops: CDR1 MNHNY, CDR2 SVGAGI (reference sequence). The CDR3 here is CASSYLDGQPNSPLHF. In DNA form, the CDR3 reads TGTGCCAGCAGTTACTTGGACGGACAGCCCAATTCACCCCTCCACTTT.

The rearrangement links TRBV14 to TRBJ1-1; no definite D call. Germline-derived CDR1 and CDR2 are SGHDN and FVKESK. Trimming cost V 3 bases and J 6 bases, with 11 bases left between them. There are 13 residues in the CDR3. The CDR3 spells CASSHGLGAEAFF. The CDR3 nucleotides read TGTGCCAGCAGCCATGGGTTAGGTGCTGAAGCTTTCTTT.

This clone came up once. The V gene is TRBV5-6, the J gene TRBJ2-5, with a weak D call TRBD1 (6 bases). Trimming stripped 0 bases from V and 1 base from J, with 13 bases between. CDR1 and CDR2 from the germline V gene are SGHDT and YYEEEE. The CDR3 length is 16 residues. The CDR3 loop reads CASSLDRENSQETQYF. In DNA, the CDR3 is TGTGCCAGCAGCTTGGACAGGGAGAACTCCCAAGAGACCCAGTACTTC.

The J gene is TRBJ2-2, the V gene TRBV27; 10 bases line up with TRBD2. V trimming: 3 bases; J trimming: 5 bases; junction bases outside the gene matches: 3. Germline CDR1 and CDR2: MNHEY and SMNVEV (reference sequence). This CDR3 has 15 residues. The CDR3 loop is CASSFLAGVTGELFF. The CDR3 region has the DNA TGTGCCAGCAGTTTCCTAGCGGGAGTAACCGGGGAGCTGTTTTTT.

The J gene is TRBJ2-2, the V gene TRBV10-2, with a tentative D call TRBD2 (6 bases). Germline loops: CDR1 WSHSY, CDR2 SAAADI. The CDR3 length is 13 residues. Trimming left V 6 bases short and J 6 bases short, with 11 bases between. The CDR3 is CASRDPSAGELFF. DNA of the CDR3: TGCGCCAGCAGGGACCCTAGCGCCGGGGAGCTGTTTTTT.

J is TRBJ2-7 and V is TRBV13; D is ambiguous. Germline V gene sequence: CDR1 PRHDT, CDR2 FYEKMQ (reference sequence). The V gene lost 1 base and the J gene lost 1 base, with 11 bases spanning the gap. This CDR3 comprises 15 residues. This CDR3 is CASSLAGLRSYEQYF. The CDR3, as DNA: TGTGCCAGCAGCTTAGCGGGCTTGAGGTCCTACGAGCAGTACTTC.

A remark on this clone: Other DNA sequences within the sample encode an identical CDR3. The chain has TRBV11-2 and TRBJ2-7; unclear D gene. Trimming took 4 bases from V and 0 from J, leaving 7 bases between them. The V gene's germline CDR1 is SGHAT and CDR2 FQNNGV. CDR3 length: 13 amino acids. This CDR3 is CASSYQSSYEQYF. The CDR3 DNA sequence: TGTGCCAGCAGCTATCAGAGCTCCTACGAGCAGTACTTC.